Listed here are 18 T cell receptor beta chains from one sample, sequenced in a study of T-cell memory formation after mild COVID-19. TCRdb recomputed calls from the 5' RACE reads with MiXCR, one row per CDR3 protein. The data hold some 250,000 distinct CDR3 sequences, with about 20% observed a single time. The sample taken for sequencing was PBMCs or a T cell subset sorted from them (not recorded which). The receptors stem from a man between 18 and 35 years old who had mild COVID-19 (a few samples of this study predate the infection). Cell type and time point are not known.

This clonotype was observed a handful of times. The CDR3 here is CASSPGGGITEAFF. The CDR3 DNA reads as TGTGCCAGCAGCCCCGGTGGGGGGATCACTGAAGCTTTCTTT. This sequence joins TRBV6-2 or TRBV6-3 and TRBJ1-1; D is perhaps TRBD1 (5 bases). Trimming took off 6 bases at V and 4 bases at J, with 15 bases between the two ends. The CDR3 has 14 residues. Germline-derived CDR1 and CDR2 are MNHEY and SVGEGT.

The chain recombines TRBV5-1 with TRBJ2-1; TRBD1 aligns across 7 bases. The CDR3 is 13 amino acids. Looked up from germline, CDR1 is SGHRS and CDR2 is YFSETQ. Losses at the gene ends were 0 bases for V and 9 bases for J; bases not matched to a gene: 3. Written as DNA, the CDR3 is TGCGCCAGCAGCTTGGGTAGGGACAGTGAGCAGTTCTTC. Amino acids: CASSLGRDSEQFF.

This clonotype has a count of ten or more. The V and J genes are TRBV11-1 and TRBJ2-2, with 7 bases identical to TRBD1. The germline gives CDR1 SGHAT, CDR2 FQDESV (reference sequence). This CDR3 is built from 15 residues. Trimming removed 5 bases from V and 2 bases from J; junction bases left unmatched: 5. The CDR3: CASSPGTVNTGELFF. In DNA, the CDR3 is TGTGCCAGCAGCCCCGGGACAGTAAACACCGGGGAGCTGTTTTTT.

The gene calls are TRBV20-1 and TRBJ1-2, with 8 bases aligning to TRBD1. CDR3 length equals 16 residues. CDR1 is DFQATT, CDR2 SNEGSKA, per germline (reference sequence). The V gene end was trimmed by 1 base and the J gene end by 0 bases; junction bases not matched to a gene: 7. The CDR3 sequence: CSARGYGQGSNYGYTF. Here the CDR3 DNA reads TGCAGTGCTAGAGGGTATGGACAGGGCTCTAACTATGGCTACACCTTC.

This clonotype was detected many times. In nucleotides, the CDR3 is TGCGCCAGCAGCCAGCTTGAAGGGGGGCCCTACGAGCAGTACTTC. Amino acid sequence: CASSQLEGGPYEQYF. The V gene is TRBV4-1, the J gene TRBJ2-7; D tentatively reads TRBD1 or TRBD2 (6 bases each). V was shortened by 3 bases and J by 2 bases, with 14 bases between the two germline ends. This CDR3 region has 15 residues. Germline CDR1 and CDR2: MGHRA and YSYEKL.

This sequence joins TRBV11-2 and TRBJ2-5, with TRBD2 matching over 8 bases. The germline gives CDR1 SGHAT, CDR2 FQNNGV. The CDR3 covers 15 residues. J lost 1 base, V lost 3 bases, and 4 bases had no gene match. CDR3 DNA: TGTGCCAGCAGCTTCGGGGGGGGGCCCCAAGAGACCCAGTACTTC. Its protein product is CASSFGGGPQETQYF.

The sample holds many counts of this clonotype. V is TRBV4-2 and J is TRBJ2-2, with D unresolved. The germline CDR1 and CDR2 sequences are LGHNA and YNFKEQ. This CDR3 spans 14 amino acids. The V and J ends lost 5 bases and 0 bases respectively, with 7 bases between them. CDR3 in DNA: TGTGCCAGCAGCGTATCTGCGAACACCGGGGAGCTGTTTTTT. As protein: CASSVSANTGELFF.

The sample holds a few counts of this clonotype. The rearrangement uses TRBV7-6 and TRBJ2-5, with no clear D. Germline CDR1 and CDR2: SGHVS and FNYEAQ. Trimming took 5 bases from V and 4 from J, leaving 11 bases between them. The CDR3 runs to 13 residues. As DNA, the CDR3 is TGTGCCAGCAGCGCCGTGTTGCTAGAGACCCAGTACTTC. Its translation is CASSAVLLETQYF.

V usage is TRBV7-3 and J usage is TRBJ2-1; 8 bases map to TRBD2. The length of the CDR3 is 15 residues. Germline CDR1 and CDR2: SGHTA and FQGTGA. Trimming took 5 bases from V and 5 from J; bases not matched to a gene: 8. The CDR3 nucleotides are TGTGCCAGCAGCCTAGGGAGCGGGGGTAACAATGAGCAGTTCTTC. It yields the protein CASSLGSGGNNEQFF.

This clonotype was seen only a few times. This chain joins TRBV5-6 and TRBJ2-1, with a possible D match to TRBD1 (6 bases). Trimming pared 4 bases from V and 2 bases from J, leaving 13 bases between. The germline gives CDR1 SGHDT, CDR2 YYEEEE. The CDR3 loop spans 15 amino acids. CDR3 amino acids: CASSTRDTPYNEQFF. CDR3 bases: TGTGCCAGCAGCACCCGGGACACCCCCTACAATGAGCAGTTCTTC.

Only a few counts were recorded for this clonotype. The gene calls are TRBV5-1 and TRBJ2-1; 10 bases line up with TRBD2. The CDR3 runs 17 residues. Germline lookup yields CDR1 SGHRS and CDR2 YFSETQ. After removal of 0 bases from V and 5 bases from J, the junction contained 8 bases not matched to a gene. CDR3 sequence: CASSLDFSGGPNNEQFF. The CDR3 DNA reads TGCGCCAGCAGCTTGGATTTTAGCGGGGGGCCAAACAATGAGCAGTTCTTC.

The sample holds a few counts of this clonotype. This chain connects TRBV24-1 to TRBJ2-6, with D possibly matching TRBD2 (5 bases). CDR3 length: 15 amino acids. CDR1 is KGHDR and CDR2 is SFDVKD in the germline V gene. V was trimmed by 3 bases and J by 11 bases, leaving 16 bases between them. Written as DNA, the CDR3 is TGTGCCACCAGTGATGGGAGTCAAGGGCAGGACGTCCTGACTTTC. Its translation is CATSDGSQGQDVLTF.

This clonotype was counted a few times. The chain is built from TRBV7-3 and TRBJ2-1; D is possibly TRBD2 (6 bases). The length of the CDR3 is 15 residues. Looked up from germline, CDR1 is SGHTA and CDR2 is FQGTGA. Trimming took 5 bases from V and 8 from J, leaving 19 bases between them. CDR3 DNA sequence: TGTGCCAGCAGCCCCCGGTTTAGCGGAACTGATGAGCAGTTCTTC. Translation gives CASSPRFSGTDEQFF.

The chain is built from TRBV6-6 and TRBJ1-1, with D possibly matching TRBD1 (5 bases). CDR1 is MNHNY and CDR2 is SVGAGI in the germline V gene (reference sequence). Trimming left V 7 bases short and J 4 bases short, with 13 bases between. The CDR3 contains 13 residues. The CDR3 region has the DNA TGTGCCAGCACCCTGGGGGGTATCACTGAAGCTTTCTTT. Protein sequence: CASTLGGITEAFF.

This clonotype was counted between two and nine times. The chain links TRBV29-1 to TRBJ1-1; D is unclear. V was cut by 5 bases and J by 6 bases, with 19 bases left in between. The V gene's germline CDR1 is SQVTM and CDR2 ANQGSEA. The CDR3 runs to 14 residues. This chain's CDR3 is CSVSRAIESAEAFF. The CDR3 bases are TGCAGCGTTTCCCGGGCTATCGAAAGCGCTGAAGCTTTCTTT.

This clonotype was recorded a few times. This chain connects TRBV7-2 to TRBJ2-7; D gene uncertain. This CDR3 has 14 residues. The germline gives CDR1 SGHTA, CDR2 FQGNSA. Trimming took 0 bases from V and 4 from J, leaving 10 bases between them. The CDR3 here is CASSLAPGPYEQYV. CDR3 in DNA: TGTGCCAGCAGCTTAGCGCCGGGCCCATACGAGCAGTACGTC.

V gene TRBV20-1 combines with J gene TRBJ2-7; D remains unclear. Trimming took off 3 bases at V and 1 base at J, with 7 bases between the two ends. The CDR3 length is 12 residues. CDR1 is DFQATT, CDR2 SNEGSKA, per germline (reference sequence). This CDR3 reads CSASFSSYEQYV. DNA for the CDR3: TGCAGTGCTAGTTTCAGTTCCTACGAGCAGTACGTC.

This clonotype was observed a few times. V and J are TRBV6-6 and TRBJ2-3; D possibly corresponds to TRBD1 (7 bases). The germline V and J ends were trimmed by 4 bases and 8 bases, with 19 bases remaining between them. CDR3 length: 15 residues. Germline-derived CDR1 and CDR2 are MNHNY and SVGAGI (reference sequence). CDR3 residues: CASSSVGGGGGTQYF. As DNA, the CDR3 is TGTGCCAGCAGTTCAGTAGGGGGCGGAGGGGGTACGCAGTATTTT.